The subject of this entry is one T cell receptor (beta chain). This clonotype has more than one count but fewer than ten. Its antigen target is currently unknown. No base quality information exists; no much larger clone differs at one position. The TCR beta CDR3 regions were amplified from RNA transcripts. A first-round RT-PCR of the TCR CDR3 used the HTBI primer set with the Qiagen OneStep RT-PCR kit. A second multiplex PCR round built the libraries, followed by size selection and purification. Libraries were sequenced paired-end with 100 bp reads on an Illumina HiSeq2000. The authors processed their data as follows. Raw data were processed with SOAPnuke, discarding reads with adapters, uncalled bases, mean Phred below 15, or no exact constant-primer or identifier match. COPE v1.2.5 was used to merge the high-quality paired reads, and each unique nucleotide sequence was defined as a clonotype. MiTCR v1.1 was used to align the clonotypes against IMGT TRBV, TRBD and TRBJ reference segments. Analysis was restricted to V-J combinations with a frequency above 0.0001, which covered just over 98% of repertoires. The TCS score was defined as F50 (clonal expansion) divided by E x V (chaos), with BLOSUM62-based TCRdist calculated between CDR3 peptides within each V-J. Welch's t-statistics and random forest reduced around 510 V-J features to 13, which were used in a naive Bayes classifier (R e1071). The public reads were reprocessed in TCRdb via fastp at Q25 and MiXCR, keeping in-frame beta chains. Records with the same CDR3 protein are collapsed into one entry carrying the most frequent genes and DNA. TCRdb, not the original authors, processed these V and J calls. Here the sample has a few hundred thousand distinct CDR3 sequences; under 15% occur a single time. The top ten hold less than 35% of the sample.

The source of the sample is a study of T cells in Graves' hyperthyroidism and ophthalmopathy (dated by TCRdb to about 2019). Regarding the complete study: Peripheral blood was sampled at the time of initial diagnosis, prior to any treatment. Whether ophthalmopathy could be predicted prospectively was tested in an independent validation cohort made up of 18 to 20 hyperthyroidism patients plus 17 patients who later progressed to ophthalmopathy. TCR Vbeta CDR3 sequencing of 120 to 150 peripheral blood samples (roughly 41 ophthalmopathy, 75 hyperthyroidism and roughly 17 progressor patients) is reported in the paper. Following sampling, methimazole starting at 30 mg daily was given to hyperthyroidism patients, and high-dose intravenous methylprednisolone was given to ophthalmopathy patients. For training and testing, the 100 or so patients in the discovery cohort were randomly divided in a 7:3 ratio. In about six Graves' hyperthyroidism patients, the study also compared T-cell repertoires from thyroid tissue with T-cell repertoires from blood. A discovery cohort of around 98 patients, fewer than 50 with Graves' ophthalmopathy and fewer than 65 with stable Graves' hyperthyroidism, was used to find distinguishing TCR V-J signatures.

V drops 2 bases and J drops 0 bases, leaving 14 bases in between. From the cysteine up to the phenylalanine, the CDR3 has a length of 17 residues. Of all the DNA, just the CDR3 is kept, 51 bases in frame from base 1. According to the germline V gene, CDR1 reads SGHAT and CDR2 reads FQNNGV. Stable Graves' hyperthyroidism was defined as no progression to ophthalmopathy during 18 months of follow-up. Hyperthyroidism patients were aged 18 to 65 years and newly diagnosed, with disease duration of less than 2 months. The study excluded patients with uncontrolled infections, other autoimmune diseases, pregnancy or lactation. Diagnoses relied on clinical symptoms, serum thyroxine and TRAb, thyroid ultrasound and orbital computed tomography. PBMCs were separated from about 10 ml of fresh peripheral blood using Ficoll-Paque density gradient centrifugation. Total RNA was extracted using Trizol reagent, and RNA quality was assessed on an Agilent 2100 Bioanalyzer.

The investigation overall reported the following: Most expanded thyroid clonotypes (frequency above 0.001) were also detected in blood, suggesting blood repertoires may reflect thyroid immune responses. In validation, progression to ophthalmopathy was predicted by the model with more than 65% sensitivity and around 75% specificity, a median of around 5.9 months before onset. No statistical method was used to set the sample size in advance, and investigators knew the group allocation. A model built on a 13 V-J signature distinguished ophthalmopathy from stable hyperthyroidism, reaching 87.88% sensitivity and about 81% specificity in cross-validation and 80%/75% in testing.

Sequences were obtained from blood. This receptor was obtained from a woman aged 25 to 39 with Graves' hyperthyroidism. This sequence uses TRBV11-2 and TRBJ2-4, with the D gene too uncertain to name. The CDR3 region: CASSLRNSYLAKNIQYF. The DNA reads TGTGCCAGCAGCTTAAGGAACTCATATTTAGCCAAAAACATTCAGTACTTC.